This passage covers 27 T cell receptor beta chains from one sample sequenced in a study of OX40 agonist ivuxolimab in advanced cancers. Repertoires were generated with immunoSEQ multiplex PCR, while TCRdb's copy carries only in-frame clones and drops some. The data hold about 58,000 clones, with roughly three quarters observed a single time. The input for sequencing was CD4+ or CD8+ T cells sorted from blood, taken in a trial of the OX40 agonist ivuxolimab. Source of these receptors: an adult with an advanced solid tumor such as melanoma, head and neck, liver or kidney cancer.

The CDR3 coding sequence is TGTGCCGCCGGGGAGTTTCGGTATGACAATGAGCAGTTCTTC. Protein product: CAAGEFRYDNEQFF. The chain is built from TRBV10-3 and TRBJ2-1; maybe TRBD2 (5 bases). Germline V gives CDR1 ENHRY, CDR2 SYGVKD. V lost 11 bases and J lost 5, with 19 bases in between. This CDR3 has 14 residues.

This rearrangement joins TRBV12-5 to TRBJ2-5; 13 bases match TRBD2. This CDR3 has 15 amino acids. Germline trimming cut 7 bases from V and 2 bases from J; bases unmatched to any gene: 4. Germline V gene lookup returns CDR1 LGHNT and CDR2 FRNRAP. CDR3 sequence (DNA): TGTGCTAGTGCCCAACTAGCGGGGGGGCAAGAGACCCAGTACTTC. Its protein product is CASAQLAGGQETQYF.

This chain uses TRBV19 with TRBJ2-2; the match to TRBD1 covers 10 bases. CDR3 size: 17 residues. Germline V lookup: CDR1 LNHDA, CDR2 SQIVND (reference sequence). The V gene end was trimmed by 3 bases and the J gene end by 0 bases; junction bases not matched to a gene: 4. In nucleotides, the CDR3 is TGTGCCAGTAGTATTGGGGGACAGGGGACGAACACCGGGGAGCTGTTTTTT. Its translation is CASSIGGQGTNTGELFF.

The rearrangement joins TRBV19 to TRBJ1-5; the match to TRBD1 covers 8 bases. CDR1 LNHDA and CDR2 SQIVND come from the germline V gene (reference sequence). The CDR3 is 15 residues long. V lost 6 bases and J lost 5; bases outside the gene matches: 9. The CDR3 region is CASSPDRDLDQPQHF. As DNA, the CDR3 is TGTGCCAGTAGCCCGGACAGGGACCTAGATCAGCCCCAGCATTTT.

This chain uses TRBV5-1 with TRBJ1-1; D not certain. The V end was cut by 0 bases, the J end by 1 base, with 13 bases between. Germline values: CDR1 SGHRS, CDR2 YFSETQ. The CDR3 has 16 residues. The CDR3 DNA follows: TGCGCCAGCAGCTTGGGCCTGTGGCAGAGGAACACTGAAGCTTTCTTT. It is translated as CASSLGLWQRNTEAFF.

This chain uses TRBV5-1 with TRBJ2-7, with 7 bases that match TRBD1. CDR3 length equals 15 residues. Germline V gives CDR1 SGHRS, CDR2 YFSETQ. V shed 4 bases and J 0 bases; nucleotides not matched to a gene: 7. The CDR3 nucleotides read TGCGCCAGCAGCCGGGACAGTACAAGCTCCTACGAGCAGTACTTC. Translated: CASSRDSTSSYEQYF.

This chain uses TRBV10-3 with TRBJ2-5; 9 bases fit TRBD1. CDR1 is ENHRY, CDR2 SYGVKD, per germline. Trimming took 2 bases from V and 5 from J; bases not matched to a gene: 6. The CDR3 covers 15 residues. CDR3 sequence: CAISEEHRGRETQYF. The CDR3 DNA sequence: TGTGCCATCAGTGAGGAGCACAGGGGGCGGGAGACCCAGTACTTC.

This rearrangement joins TRBV15 to TRBJ1-3, with D perhaps TRBD1 (6 bases). The V and J ends lost 8 bases and 2 bases respectively, with 10 bases between them. CDR1 is LNHNV, CDR2 YYDKDF, per germline (reference sequence). The CDR3 sequence is 13 residues long. DNA of the CDR3: TGTGCCACCGCAACAGGGCCTGGAAACACCATATATTTT. It is translated as CATATGPGNTIYF.

The V gene is TRBV9, the J gene TRBJ1-4; D gene ambiguous. CDR3 length: 16 amino acids. Germline CDR1 and CDR2: SGDLS and YYNGEE. V dropped 0 bases and J dropped 0 bases, with 9 bases sitting between them. The CDR3 sequence: CASSVAWGATNEKLFF. The CDR3 DNA reads TGTGCCAGCAGCGTAGCGTGGGGAGCAACTAATGAAAAACTGTTTTTT.

This clone was counted a few times. CDR3 protein: CASSLGGQGVAFF. In nucleotides, the CDR3 is TGCGCCAGCAGCTTGGGGGGACAGGGAGTAGCTTTCTTT. V usage is TRBV5-1 and J usage is TRBJ1-1, with 9 bases that match TRBD1. Looked up from germline, CDR1 is SGHRS and CDR2 is YFSETQ. The ends lost 0 bases at V and 10 bases at J; junction bases unmatched: 4. This CDR3 spans 13 amino acids.

V and J are TRBV19 and TRBJ2-5, with D unresolved. The CDR3 consists of 12 residues. Germline assignment: CDR1 LNHDA and CDR2 SQIVND (reference sequence). V was pared by 4 bases and J by 3 bases, with 6 bases between. The chain's CDR3 is CASSSHEETQYF. The CDR3 DNA reads TGTGCCAGTAGTAGCCACGAAGAGACCCAGTACTTC.

In this sample, this clone turned up a few times. The J gene is TRBJ2-5, the V gene TRBV4-2; D unclear. Germline assignment: CDR1 LGHNA and CDR2 YNFKEQ. This CDR3 spans 11 amino acids. V lost 1 base to trimming and J lost 7 bases, with 4 bases between them. DNA of the CDR3: TGTGCCAGCAGCCAAGGTTGGACCCAGTACTTC. It specifies CASSQGWTQYF.

The V call is TRBV11-2, the J call TRBJ2-5; TRBD1 is a possible D gene (5 bases). V lost 7 bases to trimming and J lost 4 bases, with 16 bases between them. The CDR3 has 14 residues. The V gene's germline CDR1 is SGHAT and CDR2 FQNNGV. DNA for the CDR3: TGTGCCAGCACGGTCAGGGTCGCCGGAGAGACCCAGTACTTC. Residues: CASTVRVAGETQYF.

This clone has a single count. The genes are TRBV29-1 and TRBJ2-3; TRBD1 is a possible D gene (6 bases). Germline V lookup: CDR1 SQVTM, CDR2 ANQGSEA. V lost 7 bases, J lost 0 bases, and 11 bases lay in between. The CDR3 runs 13 residues. The chain's CDR3 is CSGRDISTDTQYF. CDR3 DNA: TGCAGCGGCCGGGACATAAGCACAGATACGCAGTATTTT.

The CDR3 region has the DNA TGCGCCAGCAGCCCGGGACAGGGGCCCAAAGAGACCCAGTACTTC. Translation: CASSPGQGPKETQYF. This chain uses TRBV10-1 with TRBJ2-5; 10 bases agree with TRBD1. Germline CDR1 reads WNHNN; CDR2 reads SYGVQD (reference sequence). The ends lost 6 bases at V and 3 bases at J; junction bases unmatched: 7. This CDR3 has 15 amino acids.

Points on this clone: The sample contains more than one DNA sequence encoding this CDR3. The chain combines TRBV18 with TRBJ2-7; D may be TRBD1 (5 bases). CDR1 and CDR2 (germline): KGHSH, LQKENI. Trimming took 6 bases from V and 3 from J, leaving 9 bases between them. The CDR3 has 12 amino acids. The CDR3 sequence: CASSPGHYEQYF. The DNA for the CDR3 is TGTGCCAGCTCCCCCGGACACTACGAGCAGTACTTC.

This clone occurred once. V gene TRBV7-6 combines with J gene TRBJ2-1, with TRBD2 matching over 13 bases. This CDR3 has 16 residues. Germline CDR1 is SGHVS and CDR2 is FNYEAQ. The trim removed 5 bases at V and 6 bases at J, leaving 7 bases unmatched. Here the CDR3 DNA reads TGTGCCAGCAGCCCCTTCGGGACTAGCGGGATCAATGAGCAGTTCTTC. This gives the protein CASSPFGTSGINEQFF.

This clone was picked up a small number of times. The chain has TRBV29-1 and TRBJ1-1, with D perhaps matching TRBD1 (5 bases). The CDR3 runs 13 residues. CDR1 and CDR2 (germline): SQVTM, ANQGSEA. V was clipped by 7 bases and J by 1 base, with 13 bases between them. CDR3 DNA: TGCAGCGCGGAACCTCAGGGGAACACTGAAGCTTTCTTT. This gives the protein CSAEPQGNTEAFF. The full variable domain, in which reference TRBV29-1 and TRBJ1-1 provide the parts outside the CDR3, is SAVISQKPSRDICQRGTSLTIQCQVDSQVTMMFWYRQQPGQSLTLIATANQGSEATYESGFVIDKFPISRPNLTFSTLTVSNMSPEDSSIYLCSAEPQGNTEAFFGQGTRLTVV.

The gene calls are TRBV28 and TRBJ2-2; 7 bases map to TRBD1. The CDR3 runs to 16 residues. With 3 bases clipped from V and 2 bases from J, the junction kept 6 bases outside the gene matches. The germline CDR1 and CDR2 sequences are MDHEN and SYDVKM. The CDR3 sequence is CASSFWTGVNTGELFF. In DNA, the CDR3 is TGTGCCAGCAGTTTCTGGACAGGCGTTAACACCGGGGAGCTGTTTTTT.

This chain uses TRBV27 with TRBJ2-3, with TRBD2 as a possible D gene (6 bases). V was cut by 0 bases and J by 0 bases, with 10 bases left in between. Per the germline V gene, CDR1 is MNHEY and CDR2 is SMNVEV (reference sequence). The CDR3 has 16 residues. CDR3 region: CASSLSGTLSTDTQYF. The CDR3 DNA follows: TGTGCCAGCAGTTTATCAGGGACTCTCAGCACAGATACGCAGTATTTT.

The chain joins TRBV5-1 to TRBJ1-5; the D gene is possibly TRBD1 (6 bases). V shed 0 bases and J shed 1 base, with 11 bases lying between them. This CDR3 contains 16 residues. CDR1 and CDR2 (germline): SGHRS, YFSETQ. The CDR3 spells CASSLDPDRSNQPQHF. In DNA form, the CDR3 reads TGCGCCAGCAGCTTGGATCCGGACAGAAGCAATCAGCCCCAGCATTTT.

This clone was detected only a few times. This chain connects TRBV4-2 to TRBJ2-7; 9 bases align to TRBD2. The V and J ends lost 3 bases and 1 base, in that order; junction bases with no gene match: 10. Per germline, CDR1 LGHNA and CDR2 YNFKEQ. CDR3 length equals 17 residues. CDR3 DNA: TGTGCCAGCAGCCAGGGGCGGGGGGGGATTAGGTCCTACGAGCAGTACTTC. Encoded protein: CASSQGRGGIRSYEQYF.

The J gene is TRBJ2-5, the V gene TRBV5-1; D is undetermined. Trimming left V 0 bases short and J 3 bases short, with 0 bases between. CDR3 size: 11 residues. Germline V gene lookup returns CDR1 SGHRS and CDR2 YFSETQ. The CDR3 DNA sequence: TGCGCCAGCAGCTTGGAAGAGACCCAGTACTTC. Its protein is CASSLEETQYF.

The chain employs TRBV6-1 and TRBJ1-5; 8 nucleotides match TRBD1. Germline CDR1 reads MNHNS; CDR2 reads SASEGT. The V segment lost 6 bases and the J segment 7 bases; nucleotides outside the gene matches: 5. This CDR3 spans 13 amino acids. CDR3: CASREDREQPQHF. Written as DNA, the CDR3 is TGTGCCAGCAGGGAGGACAGGGAACAGCCCCAGCATTTT.

This chain links TRBV19 with TRBJ2-2; a possible D gene is TRBD1 (6 bases). Trimming stripped 4 bases from V and 6 bases from J, with 12 bases between. CDR3 length: 14 amino acids. Per germline, CDR1 LNHDA and CDR2 SQIVND (reference sequence). The CDR3 sequence: CASSNRENAGELFF. In DNA form, the CDR3 reads TGTGCCAGTAGTAACAGGGAGAATGCCGGGGAGCTGTTTTTT.

In its sample, this clone was seen once. The chain joins TRBV6-5 to TRBJ1-2; maybe TRBD1 (5 bases). CDR1 and CDR2 (germline): MNHEY, SVGAGI. V was clipped by 7 bases and J by 2 bases, with 11 bases between them. The CDR3 consists of 13 residues. CDR3 DNA sequence: TGTGCCAGCACGACTGGGGGAAACTATGGCTACACCTTC. It translates to CASTTGGNYGYTF.

This chain uses TRBV28 with TRBJ2-1; 7 bases match TRBD1. Germline V gene data show CDR1 as MDHEN and CDR2 as SYDVKM. J was trimmed by 6 bases and V by 6 bases; bases with no gene match: 8. The length of the CDR3 is 14 residues. The CDR3 loop reads CASRSGQYFNEQFF. CDR3 in DNA: TGTGCCAGCAGATCGGGACAGTACTTCAATGAGCAGTTCTTC.